The entry that follows covers one T cell receptor (beta chain) sequence. Its antigen is unknown. Per-nucleotide qualities are absent, and no much larger clonotype sits a single base away. These data belong to a study of blood T cells in healthy people across ages (dated by TCRdb to about 2015). Looking at the study overall: In model experiments, template switching captured roughly one uniquely barcoded TCR beta cDNA molecule for every two T cells. The donors were divided into four age groups: young (average approximately 17 years), middle-aged (about 40), aged (approximately 62) and long-lived (roughly 82). To avoid experimental bias, donors of different ages were randomly spread across the sequencing lanes. Age-related changes in TCR beta repertoire diversity were measured in the study by deep sequencing normalized with unique cDNA molecular identifiers. Using the same blood draw, the study looked at two additional independent replicas of 1 million unique cDNA reads for two donors, one aged 18 to 30 and the other aged 80 or older.

Libraries were prepared through 5' RACE. Instrument on record: Illumina HiSeq 2500. A second PCR of roughly 6 to 12 cycles was run with a J-beta primer mix and a sample-barcoded 5' primer. Each TCR beta cDNA molecule received a unique molecular identifier from a template-switch 5' adaptor carrying 12 random nucleotides. Each sample yielded at least 3 million CDR3-containing paired-end reads. First-strand cDNA was synthesized from all RNA with the Mint cDNA synthesis kit, primed by a TRBC-specific oligonucleotide. After uracil-DNA glycosylase treatment, a first 18-cycle PCR used universal primers M1SS and BC2_uni_R on all cDNA. The authors' analysis ran thus. Normalization of each sample was performed by random selection of 1 million high-quality reads, each carrying a distinct molecular identifier. Reads sharing molecular identifiers were discarded rather than binned into consensus sequences. CDR3 identification, clonotype clustering and error correction used MiTCR with a Q25 quality threshold and the strictest error-elimination algorithm. A nonparametric unseen species model with Euler transformation was used to estimate lower-bound total TCR beta diversity. TCRdb itself trimmed the public reads at Q25 with fastp, ran MiXCR and retained productive beta chains. Merged by CDR3 protein, the rows form single entries marked with the most common genes and DNA. It is TCRdb's table, rather than the study itself, that gives the V and J calls and clone size. The sample data list under 1,000,000 distinct CDR3 sequences, and about 45% of these were observed just once. The ten largest clones represent over 15% of the sample.

The investigation overall reported the following: Since profiling was done on bulk unsorted PBMCs, naive and antigen-experienced compartments could not be conclusively compared. Donor CMV infection status was unknown, potentially confounding age-related changes in expanded clonotypes. Observed TCR beta diversity correlated strongly with the percentage of naive T cells measured by flow cytometry. As age increased, observed TCR beta diversity per million T cells dropped in a roughly linear way, and a significant reduction was already evident by age 40. Total diversity estimates from one million sequenced T cells were considered lower bounds and underestimates. Compared with the aged group, the long-lived group had more naive CD4+ T cells, fewer expanded clones and increased TCR diversity, a pattern suggesting age selection.

Systemically healthy Caucasian individuals from Russia, approximately 39 in total and aged about 6 to 95 years, were included as donors. Approximately 10 milliliters of peripheral blood were collected from each donor into EDTA-treated Vacutainer tubes. Ficoll-Paque density-gradient centrifugation was used to isolate PBMCs, with at least 6.5 million per sample. Trizol reagent was used to extract total RNA from PBMCs, with at least 5.5 micrograms per sample. For every donor, flow cytometry on a PBMC aliquot measured the percentage of naive CD45RAhigh/CD27high T cells. CDR3 length: 12 amino acids, cysteine to phenylalanine. Only the CDR3 DNA is retained, 36 bases long and in frame from the first base. In the germline V gene, CDR1 corresponds to MNHEY and CDR2 to SVGEGT. Between the V and J ends, shortened by 8 bases and 1 base respectively, the junction contains 6 bases.

This clonotype was obtained from a man older than 75 in good health. Specimen: blood. The chain employs TRBV6-2 or TRBV6-3 and TRBJ2-1; perhaps TRBD2 is the D gene, with 5 bases matching. The DNA sequence is TGTGCCAGCCGGGAATCCTACAATGAGCAGTTCTTC. Its translation reads: CASRESYNEQFF.